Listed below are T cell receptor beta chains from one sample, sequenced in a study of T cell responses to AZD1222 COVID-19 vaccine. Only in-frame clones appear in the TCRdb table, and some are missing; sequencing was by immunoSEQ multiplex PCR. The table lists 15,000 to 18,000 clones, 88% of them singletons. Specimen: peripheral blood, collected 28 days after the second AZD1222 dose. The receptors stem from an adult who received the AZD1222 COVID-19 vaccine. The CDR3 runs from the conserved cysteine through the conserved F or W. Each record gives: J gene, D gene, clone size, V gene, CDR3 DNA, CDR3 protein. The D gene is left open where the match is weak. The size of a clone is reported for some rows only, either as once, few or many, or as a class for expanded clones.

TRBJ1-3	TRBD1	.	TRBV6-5	TGTGCCAGCAGTATCGACAGGGCTGTAAACACCATATATTTT	CASSIDRAVNTIYF
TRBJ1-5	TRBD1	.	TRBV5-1	TGCGCCAGCAGCTTGCTAATGGGACAGGGGTTCCGGTTGAGCAATCAGCCCCAGCATTTT	CASSLLMGQGFRLSNQPQHF
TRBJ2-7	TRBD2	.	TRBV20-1	TGCAGTGCTAGCCCGCGGGAGGGGCAGTACTTC	CSASPREGQYF
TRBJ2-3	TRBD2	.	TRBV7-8	TGTGCCAGCAGCTTTCTTGCGGGGGTCACAGATACGCAGTATTTT	CASSFLAGVTDTQYF
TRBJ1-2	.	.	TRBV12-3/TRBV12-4	TGTGCCAGCAGTTTAAGCAGGCTCATCTACACCTTC	CASSLSRLIYTF
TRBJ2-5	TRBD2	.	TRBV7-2	TGTGCCAGCAGCCGTAGCGGGAGGGAGACCCAGTACTTC	CASSRSGRETQYF
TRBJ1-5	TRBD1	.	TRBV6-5	TGTGCCAGCAACGACAGGGTTAGCAATCAGCCCCAGCATTTT	CASNDRVSNQPQHF
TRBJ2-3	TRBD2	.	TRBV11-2	TGTGCCAGCAGCTCTACTAGCGGCGGGGATACGCAGTATTTT	CASSSTSGGDTQYF
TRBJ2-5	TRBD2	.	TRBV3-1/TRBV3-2	TGTGCCAGCACCCAGGGTGGGCGGGAGGAGGGAGAGACCCAGTACTTC	CASTQGGREEGETQYF
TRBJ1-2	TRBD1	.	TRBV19	TGTGCCAGTAGTGCGGACAGGGAGGCCTATGGCTACACCTTC	CASSADREAYGYTF
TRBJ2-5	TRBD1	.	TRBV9	TGTGCCAGCAGCGCCCCAGGGGGCGGCGAGACCCAGTACTTC	CASSAPGGGETQYF
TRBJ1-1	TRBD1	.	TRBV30	TGTGCCTGGAGGGAGGGGGCAGGACGAACTGAAGCTTTCTTT	CAWREGAGRTEAFF
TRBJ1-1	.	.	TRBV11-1	TGTGCCAGCAGCCCCGGGACGGTGAACACTGAAGCTTTCTTT	CASSPGTVNTEAFF
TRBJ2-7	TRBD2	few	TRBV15	TGTGCCACCAGCGGGGGGACTAGCGGGGCTAAGGACGAGCAGTACTTC	CATSGGTSGAKDEQYF
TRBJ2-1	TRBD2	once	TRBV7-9	TGTGCCAGCACCACGGGGGCTAGCGGGCCGAACAATGAGCAGTTCTTC	CASTTGASGPNNEQFF
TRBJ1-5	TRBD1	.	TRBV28	TGTGCCAGCAGGAAGGGACAGGGAGGTCAGCCCCAGCATTTT	CASRKGQGGQPQHF
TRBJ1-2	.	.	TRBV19	TGTGCCAGTGGTCCACCTAACTATGGCTACACCTTC	CASGPPNYGYTF
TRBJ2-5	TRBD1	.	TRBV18	TGTGCCAGCTCAGACGGGACAGGGGGCGGAGAGACCCAGTACTTC	CASSDGTGGGETQYF
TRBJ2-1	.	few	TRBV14	TGTGCCAGCAGTAACAATAGGGTTAAGCAGTTCTTC	CASSNNRVKQFF
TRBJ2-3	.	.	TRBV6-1	TGTGCCAGCAGTGAAGACACCTTGGCAGATACGCAGTATTTT	CASSEDTLADTQYF
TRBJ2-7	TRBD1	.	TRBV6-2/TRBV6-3	TGTGCCAGCACCCCGACAGGGAACTCCTACGAGCAGTACTTC	CASTPTGNSYEQYF
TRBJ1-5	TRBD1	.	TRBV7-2	TGTGCCAGCAGTCTAACAGGGGGTATCAATCAGCCCCAGCATTTT	CASSLTGGINQPQHF
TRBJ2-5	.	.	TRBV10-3	TGTGCCATCAAACCCTCGGTTGGGACAGAGACCCAGTACTTC	CAIKPSVGTETQYF
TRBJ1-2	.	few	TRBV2	TGTGCCAGCAATCCTAGTAGGCAGGGAAGGCCTTCTAACTATGGCTACACCTTC	CASNPSRQGRPSNYGYTF
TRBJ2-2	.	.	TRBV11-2	TGTGCCAGCAGCTTCCTGGTAAACACCGGGGAGCTGTTTTTT	CASSFLVNTGELFF
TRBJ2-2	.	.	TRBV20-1	TGCAGTGCTAGTAGGGTCCTAGCTGCGACCGGGGAGCTGTTTTTT	CSASRVLAATGELFF
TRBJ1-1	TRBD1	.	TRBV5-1	TGCGCCAGCAGCGAAGCCGGGACAGGTATGAACACTGAAGCTTTCTTT	CASSEAGTGMNTEAFF
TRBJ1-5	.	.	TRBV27	TGTGCCAGCAGTTTATCGAGGCAGGGTAATCAGCCCCAGCATTTT	CASSLSRQGNQPQHF
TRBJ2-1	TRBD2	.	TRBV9	TGTGCCAGCAGCGCCCGGACTAGCGGGAGATCTGAGCAGTTCTTC	CASSARTSGRSEQFF
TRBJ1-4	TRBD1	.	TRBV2	TGTGCCAGCAGCGAGACAGGGGTGGGGGAAAAACTGTTTTTT	CASSETGVGEKLFF
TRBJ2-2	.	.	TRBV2	TGTGCCAGCAGCCCGCGACTAGATCACACCGGGGAGCTGTTTTTT	CASSPRLDHTGELFF
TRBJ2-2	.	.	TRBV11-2	TGTGCCAGCAGCCGGCAGGGTTCGAACACCGGGGAGCTGTTTTTT	CASSRQGSNTGELFF
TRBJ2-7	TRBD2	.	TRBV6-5	TGTGCCAGCAGTCCCATTCCGGGACTAGCGGGCGAGCAGTACTTC	CASSPIPGLAGEQYF
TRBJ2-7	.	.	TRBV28	TGTGCCAGCAGCTTGACTAGCTCCTACGAGCAGTACTTC	CASSLTSSYEQYF
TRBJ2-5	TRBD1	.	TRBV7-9	TGTGCCAGCAGTAAAGCCTCGGGACAGGGAGAGACCCAGTACTTC	CASSKASGQGETQYF
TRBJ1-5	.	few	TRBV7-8	TGTGCCAGCAGCTTAGGGACGGGGAGTCAGCCCCAGCATTTT	CASSLGTGSQPQHF
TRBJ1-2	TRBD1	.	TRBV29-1	TGCAGCTTAAGTTCGACAGGGGAGAGTGGCTACACCTTC	CSLSSTGESGYTF